Listed here is a single TCR beta chain. The germline gene is not matched at one end of the junction; a read error may be the cause. Under the authors' procedure: Amplifying reference gene primers gave estimates of nucleated cell counts. Repertoires were generated with immunoSEQ multiplex PCR, while TCRdb's copy carries only in-frame clones and drops some. The V and J calls and clone size come from that table; D and trimming were worked out from the DNA. The sample has around 240,000 clones, approximately 85% seen once; the top ten hold less than 2.5%. Residents of about two dozen US areas, aged about 18 to 95 years, made up the participants. Two negative PCRs, clearance, or symptom resolution had been documented for recovered Cohort 3 donors. This CDR3 comprises 13 residues. Germline CDR1 LNHDA, CDR2 SQIVND (reference sequence). The data belong to a study of blood T cell repertoires in COVID-19. About the research overall: Sites in the United States, Italy and Spain provided acute and convalescent COVID-19 samples.

The receptor was isolated from a woman aged 45-60 years who had recovered from COVID-19. The genes are TRBV19 and TRBJ2-4; 12 nucleotides agree with TRBD2. Sequenced input: PBMCs or T cells enriched from blood (not recorded which). The DNA of the CDR3 is TGTGCCAGTAGTGGGCTAGCGGGAGGGCGGACGAACTTC. As protein: CASSGLAGGRTNF.